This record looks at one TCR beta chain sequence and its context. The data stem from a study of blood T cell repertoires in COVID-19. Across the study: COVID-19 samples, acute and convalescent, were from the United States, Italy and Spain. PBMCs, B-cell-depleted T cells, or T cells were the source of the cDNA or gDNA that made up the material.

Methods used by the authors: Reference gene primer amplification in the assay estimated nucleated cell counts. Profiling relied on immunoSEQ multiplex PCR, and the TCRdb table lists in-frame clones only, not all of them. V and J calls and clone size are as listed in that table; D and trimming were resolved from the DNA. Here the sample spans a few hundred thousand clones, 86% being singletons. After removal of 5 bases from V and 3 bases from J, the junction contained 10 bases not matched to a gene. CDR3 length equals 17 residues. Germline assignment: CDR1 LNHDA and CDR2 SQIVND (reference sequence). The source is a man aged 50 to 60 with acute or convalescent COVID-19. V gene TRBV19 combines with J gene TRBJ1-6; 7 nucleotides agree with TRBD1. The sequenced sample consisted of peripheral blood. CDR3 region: CASSPKGQSGYNSPLHF. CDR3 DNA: TGTGCCAGTAGTCCGAAGGGACAGTCGGGCTATAATTCACCCCTCCACTTT.